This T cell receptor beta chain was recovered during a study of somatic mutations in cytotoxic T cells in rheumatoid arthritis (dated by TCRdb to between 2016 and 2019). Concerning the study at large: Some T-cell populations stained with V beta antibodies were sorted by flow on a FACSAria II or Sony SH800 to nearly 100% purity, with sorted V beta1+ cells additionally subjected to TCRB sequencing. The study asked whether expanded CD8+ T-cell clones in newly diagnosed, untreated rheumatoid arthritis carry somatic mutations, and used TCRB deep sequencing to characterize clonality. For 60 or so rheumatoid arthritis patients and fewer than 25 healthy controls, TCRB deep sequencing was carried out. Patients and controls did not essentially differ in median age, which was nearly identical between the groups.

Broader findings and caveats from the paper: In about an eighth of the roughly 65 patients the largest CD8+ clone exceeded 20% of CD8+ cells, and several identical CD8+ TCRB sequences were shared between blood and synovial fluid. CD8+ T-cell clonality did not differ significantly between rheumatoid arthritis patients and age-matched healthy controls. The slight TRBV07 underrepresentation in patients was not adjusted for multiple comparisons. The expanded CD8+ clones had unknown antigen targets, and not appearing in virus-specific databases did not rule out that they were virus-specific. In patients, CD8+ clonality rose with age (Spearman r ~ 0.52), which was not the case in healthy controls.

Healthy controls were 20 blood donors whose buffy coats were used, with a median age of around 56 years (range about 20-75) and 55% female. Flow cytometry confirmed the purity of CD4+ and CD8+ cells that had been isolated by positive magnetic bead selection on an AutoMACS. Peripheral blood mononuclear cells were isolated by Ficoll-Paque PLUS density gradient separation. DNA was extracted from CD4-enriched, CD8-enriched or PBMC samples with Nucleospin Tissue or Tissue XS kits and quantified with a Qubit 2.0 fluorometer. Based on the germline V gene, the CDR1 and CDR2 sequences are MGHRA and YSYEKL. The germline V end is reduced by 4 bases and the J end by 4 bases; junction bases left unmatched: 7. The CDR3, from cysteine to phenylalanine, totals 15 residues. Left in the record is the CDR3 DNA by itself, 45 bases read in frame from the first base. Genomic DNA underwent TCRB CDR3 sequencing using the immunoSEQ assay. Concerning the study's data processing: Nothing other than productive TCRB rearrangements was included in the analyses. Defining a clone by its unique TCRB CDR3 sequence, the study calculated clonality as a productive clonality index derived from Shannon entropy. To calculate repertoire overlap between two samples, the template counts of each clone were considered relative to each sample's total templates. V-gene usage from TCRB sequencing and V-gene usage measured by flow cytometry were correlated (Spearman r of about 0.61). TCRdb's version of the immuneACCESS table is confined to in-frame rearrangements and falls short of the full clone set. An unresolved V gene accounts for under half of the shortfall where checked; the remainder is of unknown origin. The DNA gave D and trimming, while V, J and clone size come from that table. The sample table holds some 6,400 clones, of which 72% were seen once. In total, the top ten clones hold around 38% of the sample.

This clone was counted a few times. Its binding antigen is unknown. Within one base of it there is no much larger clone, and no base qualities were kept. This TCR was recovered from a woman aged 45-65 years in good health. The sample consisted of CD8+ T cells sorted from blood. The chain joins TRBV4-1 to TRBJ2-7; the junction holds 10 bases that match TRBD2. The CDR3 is CASSRTSGAMYEQYF. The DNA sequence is TGCGCCAGCAGCCGAACTAGCGGGGCGATGTACGAGCAGTACTTC.